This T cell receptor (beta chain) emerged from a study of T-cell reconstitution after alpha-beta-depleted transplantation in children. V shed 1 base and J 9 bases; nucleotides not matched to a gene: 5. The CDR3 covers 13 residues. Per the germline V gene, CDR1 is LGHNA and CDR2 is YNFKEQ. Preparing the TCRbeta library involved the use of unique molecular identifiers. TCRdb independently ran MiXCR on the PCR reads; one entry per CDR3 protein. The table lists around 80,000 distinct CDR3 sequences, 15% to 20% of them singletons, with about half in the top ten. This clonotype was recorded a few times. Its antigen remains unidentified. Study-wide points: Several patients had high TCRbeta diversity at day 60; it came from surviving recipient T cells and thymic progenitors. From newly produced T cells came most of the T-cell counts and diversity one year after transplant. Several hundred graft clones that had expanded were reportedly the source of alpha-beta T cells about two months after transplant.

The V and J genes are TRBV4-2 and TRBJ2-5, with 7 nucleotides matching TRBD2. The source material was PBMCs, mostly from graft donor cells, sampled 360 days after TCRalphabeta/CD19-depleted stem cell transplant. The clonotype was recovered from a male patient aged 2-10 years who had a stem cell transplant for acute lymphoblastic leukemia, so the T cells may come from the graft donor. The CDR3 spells CASSQAGGGAQYF. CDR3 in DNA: TGTGCCAGCAGCCAAGCGGGGGGAGGGGCCCAGTACTTC.